Below, one T cell receptor beta chain is given with its context. This CDR3 has 15 residues. The V and J ends lost 6 bases and 5 bases respectively, with 20 bases between them. CDR1 is SNHLY, CDR2 FYNNEI, per germline. The sample is drawn from a study of OX40 agonist ivuxolimab in advanced cancers. Only in-frame clones appear in the TCRdb table, and some are missing; sequencing was by immunoSEQ multiplex PCR. The top ten clones hold about 5% of a sample with about 70,000 clones, approximately 78% of them seen once. The chain employs TRBV2 and TRBJ2-7; D possibly corresponds to TRBD2 (7 bases). This clonotype was sampled from an adult with an advanced solid tumor such as melanoma, head and neck, liver or kidney cancer. The material sequenced was CD4+ or CD8+ T cells sorted from blood, taken in a trial of the OX40 agonist ivuxolimab. The CDR3 DNA reads TGTGCCAGCAGAAAAGGAGGGGGGGCCTCTAACGAGCAGTACTTC. Its translation: CASRKGGGASNEQYF.